These T cell receptor beta chains were read from a single sample in a study of cytomegalovirus exposure and HLA in healthy donors. Method: immunoSEQ multiplex PCR; TCRdb's copy keeps in-frame clones and lacks some. The sample consists of roughly 67,000 clones, approximately 80% of them appearing once. What was sequenced was PBMCs. Receptors were obtained from a woman in her 30s in good health and CMV-seronegative. Both conserved end residues are trimmed from each CDR3.

cdr3_length	v_call	cdr3_aa
12	TRBV7-2	ASSLPGGAAPLH
12	TRBV28	ASLRIGGNTEAF
12	TRBV7-9	ASSLGGLDFGYT
11	TRBV28	ASSFLAEETQY
13	TRBV4-1	ASSQRTSGEETQY
13	TRBV7-2	ASSLEAGGHQPQH
12	TRBV28	ASRPTGPPYEQY
11	TRBV27	ASSFQGSSEAF
14	TRBV7-6	ASSPTGRGGPYGYT
14	TRBV19	ASSIRTAATNEKLF
15	TRBV7-8	ASSLVGGGGSGNTIY
13	TRBV7-9	ASSLFVSGAGELF
12	TRBV19	ASRKQGAREKLF
12	TRBV6-5	ASSYGGRAVVLT
12	TRBV6-6	ASTEDSTSYEQY
12	TRBV27	ASSVYQGTPGYT
11	TRBV15	ATSRDRVYEQY
13	TRBV19	ASSPSGPTNEKLF
16	TRBV10-3	AIRSLKTTRQFHTEAF
11	TRBV10-2	ASSHSVNTEAF
12	TRBV7-9	ASSLARGPYGYT
13	TRBV6-4	ASYQTTGASYEQY
12	TRBV6-1	ASSPRKGGYEQY
16	TRBV27	ASSLRWGGRSPPGELF
9	TRBV20-1	SALQGDGYT
8	TRBV20-1	SARNRGYT
13	TRBV5-6	ASSSRQLGGETQY
14	TRBV15	ATSRLIRQGGDGYT
13	TRBV5-1	ASSLGPESYNEQF
14	TRBV15	ATSSSGGAGAGELF
14	TRBV9	ASSVGTSGDSYEQY
14	TRBV28	ASSLVSGGARETQY
13	TRBV25-1	ASSAPDRAQFGYT
17	TRBV11-3	ASSLTPPLLAKAHNEQF
15	TRBV11-3	ASSLAAGGARTGELF
13	TRBV21-1	ASTGQGGERTEAF
17	TRBV7-8	ASSPRVANQILPNYGYT
14	TRBV11-2	ASSRIRGQGLGEQY
15	TRBV11-3	ASSLDQGGLYTGELF
8	TRBV6-4	ASREDTQY
15	TRBV18	ASSPPDRGVAKNIQY
14	TRBV5-1	ASSLGTVPPYNEQF
13	TRBV7-2	ASSWRQTLSYGYT
11	TRBV6-6	ASSYGEVGEQF
12	TRBV28	ASRTGGSAFRAF
10	TRBV7-6	ASSLDRDRLY
10	TRBV29-1	SVGKGRTEAF
12	TRBV6-5	ASSPTGAGNTIY
14	TRBV19	ASSIIGTGNTDTQY
12	TRBV30	AWSPGLSRDTIY
16	TRBV5-1	ASSNAPPRQGGTDTQY
11	TRBV6-1	ASNRDRAYGYT